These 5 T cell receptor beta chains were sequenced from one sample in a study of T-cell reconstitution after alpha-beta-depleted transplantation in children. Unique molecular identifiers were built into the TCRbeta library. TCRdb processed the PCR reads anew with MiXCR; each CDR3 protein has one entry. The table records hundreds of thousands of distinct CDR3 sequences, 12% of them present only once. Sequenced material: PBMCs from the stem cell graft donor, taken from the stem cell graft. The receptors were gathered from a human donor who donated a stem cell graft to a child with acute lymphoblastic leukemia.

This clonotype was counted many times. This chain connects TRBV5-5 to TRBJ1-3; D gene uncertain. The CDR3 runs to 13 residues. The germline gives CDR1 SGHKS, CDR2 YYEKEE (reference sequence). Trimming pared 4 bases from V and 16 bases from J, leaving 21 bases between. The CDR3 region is CASSTTLEWVEYF. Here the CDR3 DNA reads TGTGCCAGCAGCACAACCCTAGAGTGGGTAGAGTATTTT. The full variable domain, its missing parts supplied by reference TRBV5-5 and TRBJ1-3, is DAGVTQSPTHLIKTRGQQVTLRCSPISGHKSVSWYQQVLGQGPQFIFQYYEKEERGRGNFPDRFSARQFPNYSSELNVNALLLGDSALYLCASSTTLEWVEYFGEGSWLTVV.

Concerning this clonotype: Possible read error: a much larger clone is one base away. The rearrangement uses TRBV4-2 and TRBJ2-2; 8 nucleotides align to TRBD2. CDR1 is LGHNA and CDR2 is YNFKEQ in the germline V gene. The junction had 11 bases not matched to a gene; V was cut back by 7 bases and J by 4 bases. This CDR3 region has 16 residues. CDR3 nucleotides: TGTGCCAGCATCCAGGGACTAGTCCAAGGCACCGGGGAGCTGTTTTTT. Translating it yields CASIQGLVQGTGELFF.

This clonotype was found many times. The CDR3 DNA follows: TGTGCCAGCAGTATAGCGGGGCCGAACACCGGGGAGCTGTTTTTT. Amino acids: CASSIAGPNTGELFF. V usage is TRBV27 and J usage is TRBJ2-2; 8 bases fit TRBD2. Trimming took 5 bases from V and 0 from J; bases not matched to a gene: 2. Germline loops: CDR1 MNHEY, CDR2 SMNVEV (reference sequence). The CDR3 runs to 15 residues.

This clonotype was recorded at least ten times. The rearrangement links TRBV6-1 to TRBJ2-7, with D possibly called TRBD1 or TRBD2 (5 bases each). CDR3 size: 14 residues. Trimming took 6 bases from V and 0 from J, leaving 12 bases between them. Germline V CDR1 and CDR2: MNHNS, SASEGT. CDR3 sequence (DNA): TGTGCCAGCAGATGGGACCGATCCTCCTACGAGCAGTACTTC. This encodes CASRWDRSSYEQYF.

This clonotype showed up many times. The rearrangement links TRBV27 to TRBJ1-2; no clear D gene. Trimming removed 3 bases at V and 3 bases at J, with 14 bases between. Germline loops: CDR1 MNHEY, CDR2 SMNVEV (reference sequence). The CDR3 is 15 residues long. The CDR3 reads CASSFGPPRYYGYTF. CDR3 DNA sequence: TGTGCCAGCAGTTTTGGCCCCCCCCGCTACTATGGCTACACCTTC.